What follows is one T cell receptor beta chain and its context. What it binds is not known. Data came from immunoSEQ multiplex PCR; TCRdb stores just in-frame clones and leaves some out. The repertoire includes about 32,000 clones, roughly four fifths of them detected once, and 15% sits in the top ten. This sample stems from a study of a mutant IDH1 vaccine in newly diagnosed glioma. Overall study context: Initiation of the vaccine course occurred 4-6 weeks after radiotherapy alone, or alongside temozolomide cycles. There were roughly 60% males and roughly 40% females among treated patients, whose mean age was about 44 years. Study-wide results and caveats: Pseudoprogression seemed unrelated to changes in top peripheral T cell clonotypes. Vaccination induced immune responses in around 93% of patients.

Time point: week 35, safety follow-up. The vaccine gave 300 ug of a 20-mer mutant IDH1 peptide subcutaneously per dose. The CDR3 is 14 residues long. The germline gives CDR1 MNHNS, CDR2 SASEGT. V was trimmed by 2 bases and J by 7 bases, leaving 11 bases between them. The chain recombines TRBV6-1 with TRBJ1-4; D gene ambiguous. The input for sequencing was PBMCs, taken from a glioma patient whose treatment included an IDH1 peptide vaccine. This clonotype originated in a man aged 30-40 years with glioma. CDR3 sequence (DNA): TGTGCCAGCAGTGAATGGAGGGAAGGTGAAAAACTGTTTTTT. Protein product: CASSEWREGEKLFF.